Only a few counts were recorded for the clone carrying this T cell receptor (beta chain). Its antigen is unidentified. This specimen includes other DNA sequences encoding the same CDR3. This entry belongs to a study of cytomegalovirus exposure and HLA in healthy donors. Findings and caveats of the study: TRBV6-2, TRBV6-3 and some other V segments were unresolvable in 87-base-pair reads.

Looked up from germline, CDR1 is LNHDA and CDR2 is SQIVND (reference sequence). This CDR3 has 13 amino acids. V lost 0 bases to trimming and J lost 5 bases, with 6 bases between them. Amplification used 60 Vbeta primers and 13 Jbeta primers. Clones were read by immunoSEQ multiplex PCR, and TCRdb kept only the in-frame ones, dropping some. Here the sample spans roughly 260,000 clones, 84% being singletons. Source material: PBMCs. The chain joins TRBV19 to TRBJ2-3, with D perhaps TRBD1 (5 bases). The sequence was obtained from a woman aged 40 to 50 in good health and CMV-seropositive. The chain's CDR3 is CASSIDRGDTQYF. The CDR3 bases are TGTGCCAGTAGTATAGATAGGGGAGATACGCAGTATTTT.